This T cell receptor (beta chain) was retrieved from a study of PD-L1 blockade in urothelial cancer. Time point given: pretreatment peripheral blood. Clones were sequenced by immunoSEQ multiplex PCR, and TCRdb holds only the in-frame ones, with some missing. The sample includes 95,000 to 100,000 clones, around 90% of them seen just once. The TCR sequence derives from a man aged 55-75 years with urothelial cancer. This specimen was PBMCs, taken around atezolizumab (anti-PD-L1) treatment.

The CDR3 nucleotides read TGCGCCAGCAGCCAGGTACAGGGAGATACGCAGTATTTT. Amino acid sequence: CASSQVQGDTQYF. The chain recombines TRBV4-1 with TRBJ2-3; possibly TRBD1 for D (6 bases). The CDR3 length is 13 residues. Germline V gene lookup returns CDR1 MGHRA and CDR2 YSYEKL. Trimming took 3 bases from V and 5 from J, leaving 9 bases between them.